This TCR beta chain stems from a study of identical twins. Study-wide findings and caveats: Zero-insertion findings could be partly confounded by invariant cells (MAIT and iNKT cells). Models underestimated how often monozygotic twins shared out-of-frame TCR alpha.

Worth noting for this clonotype: The antigen remains undetermined.

TCRdb recomputed calls from the 5' RACE reads with MiXCR, one row per CDR3 protein. The sample carries around 480,000 distinct CDR3 sequences, 14% recorded once. With 6 bases removed from V and 6 bases from J, the gap between germline ends came to 15 bases. CDR3 size: 14 residues. The germline CDR1 and CDR2 sequences are MGHDK and SYGVNS. These records were also assigned to another study, of yellow fever vaccine responses in identical twins. That work contributes: Twins' vaccine T cell response reportedly seemed partly convergent, partly personalized.

The specimen sequenced was CD4+ T cells sorted from blood. The origin of this receptor is a woman aged 18-29 years in good health. The rearrangement links TRBV25-1 to TRBJ2-4; TRBD1 might be the D (7 bases). The DNA for the CDR3 is TGTGCCAGCAGGGGGACAGCGGGCGGAAACATTCAGTACTTC. It codes for CASRGTAGGNIQYF.